This TCR beta chain was sequenced during a study of radiotherapy plus CTLA-4 blockade in lung cancer. Study details: Objective responses were documented in around 19% of patients, with disease control in about 28%.

CTLA-4 blockade with ipilimumab, together with focal radiation, was given to patients with chemo-refractory metastatic non-small-cell lung cancer. Here immunoSEQ multiplex PCR was the method, and the copy in TCRdb shows in-frame clones only, minus some. In the table there are fewer than 45,000 clones, roughly 85% of which are singletons. The germline V gene has CDR1 GTSNPN and CDR2 SVGIG (reference sequence). Deletions cut 2 bases from V and 2 bases from J, with 13 bases between. The CDR3 is 15 residues long. As for this clone: Its antigen remains unknown.

Study-wide findings and caveats: In blood, TCR clones derived from the tumor expanded after radiotherapy plus ipilimumab. Per reports, early blood T cell clone dynamics, plus interferon-beta, forecast response most strongly.

The genes are TRBV30 and TRBJ2-1, with a possible D match to TRBD2 (5 bases). The specimen comprised peripheral blood, sampled from a patient treated with radiotherapy plus ipilimumab. The receptor's source is a human donor with non-small cell lung cancer who had stable disease on radiotherapy plus ipilimumab. The DNA for the CDR3 is TGTGCCTGGAGTCGACTAACGAGCCCCTACAATGAGCAGTTCTTC. It translates to CAWSRLTSPYNEQFF.